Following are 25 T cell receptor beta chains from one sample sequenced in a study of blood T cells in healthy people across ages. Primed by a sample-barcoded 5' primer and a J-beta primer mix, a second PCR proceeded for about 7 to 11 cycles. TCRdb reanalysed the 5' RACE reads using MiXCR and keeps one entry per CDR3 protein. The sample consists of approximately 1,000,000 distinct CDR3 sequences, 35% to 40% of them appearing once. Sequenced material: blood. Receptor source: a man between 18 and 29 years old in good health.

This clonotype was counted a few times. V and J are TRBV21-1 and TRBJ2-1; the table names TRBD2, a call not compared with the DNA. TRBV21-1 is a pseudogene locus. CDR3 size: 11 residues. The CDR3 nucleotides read TGTGCCAGCAGCAAGCTAGGTGAGCAGTTCTTC. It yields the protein CASSKLGEQFF.

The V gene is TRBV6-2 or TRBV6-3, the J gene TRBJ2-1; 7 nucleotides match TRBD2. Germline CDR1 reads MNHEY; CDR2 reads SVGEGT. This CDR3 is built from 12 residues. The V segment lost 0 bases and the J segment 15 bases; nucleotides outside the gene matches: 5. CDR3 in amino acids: CASSYSSGTGFF. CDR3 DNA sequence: TGTGCCAGCAGTTACTCGAGCGGGACGGGGTTCTTC.

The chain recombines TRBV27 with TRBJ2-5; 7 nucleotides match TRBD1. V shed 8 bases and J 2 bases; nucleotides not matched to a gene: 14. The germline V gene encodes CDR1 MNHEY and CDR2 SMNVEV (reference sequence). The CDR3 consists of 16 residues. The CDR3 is CASRRRQGSVQETQYF. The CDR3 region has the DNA TGTGCCAGCCGGCGACGACAGGGATCCGTTCAAGAGACCCAGTACTTC.

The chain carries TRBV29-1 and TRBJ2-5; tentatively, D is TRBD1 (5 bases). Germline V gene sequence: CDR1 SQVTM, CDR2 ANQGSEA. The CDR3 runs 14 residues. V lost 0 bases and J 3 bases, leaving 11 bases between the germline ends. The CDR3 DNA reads TGCAGCGTTGAAGAGGGGCAGGGTAAAGAGACCCAGTACTTC. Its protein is CSVEEGQGKETQYF.

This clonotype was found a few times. For the CDR3, the DNA is TGCAGCGTAACCAGGGGGGTGAGCGAAAAACTGTTTTTT. Residues: CSVTRGVSEKLFF. The chain couples TRBV29-1 to TRBJ1-4; TRBD1 matches 7 bases. V lost 6 bases and J lost 8; bases outside the gene matches: 9. The CDR3 runs 13 residues. Per the germline V gene, CDR1 is SQVTM and CDR2 is ANQGSEA.

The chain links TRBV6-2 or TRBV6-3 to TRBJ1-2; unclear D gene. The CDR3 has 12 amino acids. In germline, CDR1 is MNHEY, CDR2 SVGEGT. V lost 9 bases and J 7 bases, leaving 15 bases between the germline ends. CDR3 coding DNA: TGTGCCAGAAGTAGCTCACCCGCTGGCTACACCTTC. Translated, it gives CARSSSPAGYTF.

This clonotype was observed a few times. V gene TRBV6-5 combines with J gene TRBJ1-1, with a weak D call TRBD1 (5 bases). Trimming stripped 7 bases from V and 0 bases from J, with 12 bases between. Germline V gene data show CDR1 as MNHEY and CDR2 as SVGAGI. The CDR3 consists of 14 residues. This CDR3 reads CASNLRGMNTEAFF. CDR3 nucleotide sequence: TGTGCCAGCAACCTTAGGGGCATGAACACTGAAGCTTTCTTT.

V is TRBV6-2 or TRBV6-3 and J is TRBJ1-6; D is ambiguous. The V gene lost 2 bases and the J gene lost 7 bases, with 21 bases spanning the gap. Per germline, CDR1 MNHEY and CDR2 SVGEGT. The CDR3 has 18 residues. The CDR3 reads CASSYDPLGPAENSPLHF. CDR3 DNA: TGTGCCAGCAGTTACGACCCTCTTGGACCCGCGGAGAATTCACCCCTCCACTTT.

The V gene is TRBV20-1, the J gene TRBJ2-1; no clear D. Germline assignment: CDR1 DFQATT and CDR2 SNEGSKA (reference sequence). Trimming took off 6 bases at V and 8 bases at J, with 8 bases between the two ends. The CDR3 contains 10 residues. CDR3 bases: TGCAGTGCCCAGACATATGAGCAGTTCTTC. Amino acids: CSAQTYEQFF.

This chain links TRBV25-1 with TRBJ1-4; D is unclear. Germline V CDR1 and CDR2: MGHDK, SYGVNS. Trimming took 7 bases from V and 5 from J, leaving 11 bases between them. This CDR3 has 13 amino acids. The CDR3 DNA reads TGTGCCAGCAAGGACGGTCGGAATGAAAAACTGTTTTTT. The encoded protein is CASKDGRNEKLFF. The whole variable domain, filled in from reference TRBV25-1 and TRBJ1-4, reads EADIYQTPRYLVIGTGKKITLECSQTMGHDKMYWYQQDPGMELHLIHYSYGVNSTEKGDLSSESTVSRIRTEHFPLTLESARPSHTSQYLCASKDGRNEKLFFGSGTQLSVL.

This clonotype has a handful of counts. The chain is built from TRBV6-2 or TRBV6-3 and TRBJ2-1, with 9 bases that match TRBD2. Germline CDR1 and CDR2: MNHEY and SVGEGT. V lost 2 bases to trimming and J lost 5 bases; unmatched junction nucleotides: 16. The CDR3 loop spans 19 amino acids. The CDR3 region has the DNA TGTGCCAGCAGTTACACCAATTCTTTCGCGGGGGGGGCTAACAATGAGCAGTTCTTC. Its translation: CASSYTNSFAGGANNEQFF.

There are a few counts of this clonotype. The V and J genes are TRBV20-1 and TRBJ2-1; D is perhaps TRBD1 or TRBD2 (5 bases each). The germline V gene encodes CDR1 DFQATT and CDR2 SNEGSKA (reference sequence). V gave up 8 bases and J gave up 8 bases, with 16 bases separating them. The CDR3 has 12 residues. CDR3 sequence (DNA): TGCAGTTCCGGGGATTGGGGCGATGAGCAGTTCTTC. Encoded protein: CSSGDWGDEQFF.

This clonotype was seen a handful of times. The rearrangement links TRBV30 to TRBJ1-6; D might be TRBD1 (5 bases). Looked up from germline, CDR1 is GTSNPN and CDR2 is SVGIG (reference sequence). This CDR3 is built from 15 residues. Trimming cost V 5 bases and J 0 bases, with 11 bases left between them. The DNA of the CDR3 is TGTGCCTGGGCGGGGGAGAGCTCCTATAATTCACCCCTCCACTTT. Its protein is CAWAGESSYNSPLHF.

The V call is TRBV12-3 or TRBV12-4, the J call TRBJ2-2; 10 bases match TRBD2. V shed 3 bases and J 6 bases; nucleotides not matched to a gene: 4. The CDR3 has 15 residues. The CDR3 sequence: CASSLLAGDSGELFF. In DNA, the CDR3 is TGTGCCAGCAGTTTGCTAGCGGGGGATTCCGGGGAGCTGTTTTTT.

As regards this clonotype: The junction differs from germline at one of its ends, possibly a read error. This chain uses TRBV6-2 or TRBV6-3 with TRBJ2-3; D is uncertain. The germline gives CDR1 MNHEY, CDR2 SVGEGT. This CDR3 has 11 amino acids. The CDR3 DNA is TGTGCCAGCAGGTGGGCAGATGCGCAGTATTTT. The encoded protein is CASRWADAQYF.

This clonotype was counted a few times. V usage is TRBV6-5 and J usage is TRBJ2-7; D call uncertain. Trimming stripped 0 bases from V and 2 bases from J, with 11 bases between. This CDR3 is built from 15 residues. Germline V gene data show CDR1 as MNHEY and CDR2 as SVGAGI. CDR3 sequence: CASSYSSGGAYEQYF. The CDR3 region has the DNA TGTGCCAGCAGTTACTCGTCAGGCGGAGCCTACGAGCAGTACTTC.

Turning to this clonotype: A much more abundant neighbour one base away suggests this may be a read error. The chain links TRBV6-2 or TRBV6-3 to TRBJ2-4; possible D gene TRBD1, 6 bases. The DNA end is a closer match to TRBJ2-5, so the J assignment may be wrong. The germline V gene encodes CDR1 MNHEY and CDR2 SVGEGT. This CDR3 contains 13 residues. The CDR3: CASSWDTQETQYF. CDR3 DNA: TGTGCCAGCAGTTGGGACACCCAAGAGACCCAGTACTTC.

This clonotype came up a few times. The CDR3 region has the DNA TGTGCCAGCAGCCGGGACAGGTTCTACGAGCAGTACTTC. It yields the protein CASSRDRFYEQYF. This rearrangement joins TRBV3-1 to TRBJ2-7; 8 nucleotides match TRBD1. The V gene's germline CDR1 is LGHDT and CDR2 YNNKEL (reference sequence). The CDR3 extends over 13 amino acids. The ends lost 4 bases at V and 3 bases at J; junction bases unmatched: 2.

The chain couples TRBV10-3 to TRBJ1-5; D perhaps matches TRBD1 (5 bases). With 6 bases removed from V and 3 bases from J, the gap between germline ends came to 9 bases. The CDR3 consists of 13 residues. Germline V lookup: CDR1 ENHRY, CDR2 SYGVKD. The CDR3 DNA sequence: TGTGCCATCAGGGGGCAAGCCAATCAGCCCCAGCATTTT. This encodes CAIRGQANQPQHF.

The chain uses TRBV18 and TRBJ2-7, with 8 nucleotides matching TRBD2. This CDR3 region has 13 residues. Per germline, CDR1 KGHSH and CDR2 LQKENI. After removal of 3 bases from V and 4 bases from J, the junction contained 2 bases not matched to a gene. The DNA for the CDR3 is TGTGCCAGCTCACCTGTAGCGGGGTACGAGCAGTACTTC. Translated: CASSPVAGYEQYF. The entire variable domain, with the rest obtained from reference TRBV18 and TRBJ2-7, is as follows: NAGVMQNPRHLVRRRGQEARLRCSPMKGHSHVYWYRQLPEEGLKFMVYLQKENIIDESGMPKERFSAEFPKEGPSILRIQQVVRGDSAAYFCASSPVAGYEQYFGPGTRLTVT.

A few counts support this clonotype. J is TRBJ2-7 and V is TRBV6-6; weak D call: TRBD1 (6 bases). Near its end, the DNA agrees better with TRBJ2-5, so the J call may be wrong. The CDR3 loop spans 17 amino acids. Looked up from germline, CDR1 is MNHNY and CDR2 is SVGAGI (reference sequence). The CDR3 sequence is CASSYSRWCGTKRTQYF. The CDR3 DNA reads TGTGCCAGCAGTTACTCGAGATGGTGTGGGACAAAGAGGACCCAGTACTTC.

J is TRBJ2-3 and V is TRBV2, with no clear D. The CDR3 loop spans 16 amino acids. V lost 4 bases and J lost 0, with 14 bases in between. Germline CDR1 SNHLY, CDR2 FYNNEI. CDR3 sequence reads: CASSAQQRPSTDTQYF. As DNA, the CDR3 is TGTGCCAGCAGTGCCCAACAGCGACCAAGCACAGATACGCAGTATTTT.

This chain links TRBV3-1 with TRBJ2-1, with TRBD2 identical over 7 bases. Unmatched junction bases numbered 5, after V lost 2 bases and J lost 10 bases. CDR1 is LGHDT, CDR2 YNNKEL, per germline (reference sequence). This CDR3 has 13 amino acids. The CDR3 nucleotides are TGTGCCAGCAGCCAACCGGGGGGTCGGGAGCAGTTCTTC. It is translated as CASSQPGGREQFF.

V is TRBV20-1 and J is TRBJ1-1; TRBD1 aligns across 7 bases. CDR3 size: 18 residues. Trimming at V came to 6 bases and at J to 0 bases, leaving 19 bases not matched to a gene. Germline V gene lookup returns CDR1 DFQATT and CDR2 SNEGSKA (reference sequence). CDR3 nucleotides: TGCAGTGCAAGGGAGGAGGGGGCGGCGGGGATGATGAACACTGAAGCTTTCTTT. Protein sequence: CSAREEGAAGMMNTEAFF.

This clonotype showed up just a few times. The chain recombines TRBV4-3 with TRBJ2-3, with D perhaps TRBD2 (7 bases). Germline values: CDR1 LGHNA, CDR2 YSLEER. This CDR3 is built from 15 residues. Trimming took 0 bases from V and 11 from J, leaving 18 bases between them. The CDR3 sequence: CASSQDSGGAREQYF. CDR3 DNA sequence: TGCGCCAGCAGCCAAGATTCGGGGGGCGCTCGAGAGCAGTATTTT.